The 7 T cell receptor beta chains given below trace back to one sample, sequenced in a study of radiotherapy plus CTLA-4 blockade in lung cancer. Produced via immunoSEQ multiplex PCR; TCRdb's table is partial and in-frame only. The sample lists about 49,000 clones, approximately 90% occurring once. This material consisted of peripheral blood, taken from a patient treated with radiotherapy plus ipilimumab. The receptors shown here come from a human donor with non-small cell lung cancer whose response to radiotherapy plus ipilimumab could not be evaluated.

This sequence joins TRBV30 and TRBJ1-4, with 9 bases that match TRBD1. J gave up 8 bases and V 0 bases, and 4 bases lay outside the gene matches. CDR1 is GTSNPN, CDR2 SVGIG, per germline (reference sequence). The CDR3 has 14 amino acids. CDR3 sequence (DNA): TGTGCCTGGAGTGTCGGGACAGGGCACGAAAAACTGTTTTTT. Amino acid sequence: CAWSVGTGHEKLFF.

V is TRBV27 and J is TRBJ1-4; D is possibly TRBD1 (5 bases). The CDR3 has 13 amino acids. Deletions cut 8 bases from V and 7 bases from J, with 14 bases between. Germline loops: CDR1 MNHEY, CDR2 SMNVEV (reference sequence). CDR3 DNA sequence: TGTGCCAGCCGACACCGGGGGGGTGAAAAACTGTTTTTT. Translated, it gives CASRHRGGEKLFF.

The V call is TRBV7-2, the J call TRBJ2-3; maybe TRBD1 (7 bases). Trimming took off 4 bases at V and 2 bases at J, with 10 bases between the two ends. The CDR3 loop spans 14 amino acids. In germline, CDR1 is SGHTA, CDR2 FQGNSA. CDR3 region: CASSSGGPTDTQYF. DNA for the CDR3: TGTGCCAGCAGCTCAGGGGGGCCCACAGATACGCAGTATTTT. The complete variable domain, with remaining parts taken from reference TRBV7-2 and TRBJ2-3, reads GAGVSQSPSNKVTEKGKDVELRCDPISGHTALYWYRQSLGQGLEFLIYFQGNSAPDKSGLPSDRFSAERTGGSVSTLTIQRTQQEDSAVYLCASSSGGPTDTQYFGPGTRLTVL.

This clone was picked up one time. The rearrangement joins TRBV6-1 to TRBJ1-1; TRBD1 is a possible D gene (5 bases). This CDR3 contains 14 residues. Germline assignment: CDR1 MNHNS and CDR2 SASEGT. With 4 bases removed from V and 0 bases from J, the gap between germline ends came to 9 bases. Here the CDR3 reads CASSVRGLNTEAFF. The DNA of the CDR3 is TGTGCCAGCAGTGTTAGGGGATTGAACACTGAAGCTTTCTTT.

This clone occurred once. The gene calls are TRBV6-5 and TRBJ2-7, with 9 bases lining up with TRBD1. The V gene's germline CDR1 is MNHEY and CDR2 SVGAGI. V lost 4 bases to trimming and J lost 5 bases; unmatched junction nucleotides: 12. The CDR3 is made up of 16 amino acids. Here the CDR3 reads CASSSFPGQGTHEQYF. CDR3 DNA sequence: TGTGCCAGCAGTTCGTTTCCGGGACAGGGAACTCACGAGCAGTACTTC.

The J gene is TRBJ1-1, the V gene TRBV6-1; D possibly corresponds to TRBD1 (5 bases). Germline CDR1 and CDR2: MNHNS and SASEGT. CDR3 length: 14 amino acids. Trimming shortened V by 2 bases and J by 3 bases, and 10 bases separated the two germline ends. The CDR3: CASSEWGGDTEAFF. The CDR3 region has the DNA TGTGCCAGCAGTGAATGGGGGGGGGACACTGAAGCTTTCTTT.

The chain is built from TRBV29-1 and TRBJ2-5; D gene unclear. Germline-derived CDR1 and CDR2 are SQVTM and ANQGSEA. CDR3 length: 13 amino acids. V shed 6 bases and J shed 5 bases, with 16 bases lying between them. The CDR3 here is CSVKGGVEETQYF. The CDR3 DNA sequence: TGCAGCGTGAAAGGTGGAGTCGAGGAGACCCAGTACTTC.